These T cell receptor beta chains were read from a single sample in a study of OX40 agonist ivuxolimab in advanced cancers. The protocol was immunoSEQ multiplex PCR, while the TCRdb copy is restricted to in-frame clones and leaves out a portion. Of under 100,000 clones listed, over 85% are singletons. Material: CD4+ or CD8+ T cells sorted from blood, obtained in a trial of the OX40 agonist ivuxolimab. The receptor source for this set is an adult with an advanced solid tumor such as melanoma, head and neck, liver or kidney cancer. Each CDR3 is given with its conserved first and last residue. The order of the fields is J gene, V gene, clone size, D gene, CDR3 protein, CDR3 DNA. The D gene is left open where the match is weak. Clone size, where shown, is once, few, many, or a class for clones that have expanded.

J gene: TRBJ1-3; V gene: TRBV4-2; clone size: NA; D gene: NA; CDR3 protein: CASSRGRGPGNTIYF; CDR3 DNA: TGTGCCAGCAGCCGCGGTCGGGGGCCTGGAAACACCATATATTTT
J gene: TRBJ1-1; V gene: TRBV19; clone size: NA; D gene: NA; CDR3 protein: CASSIIRPGTEAFF; CDR3 DNA: TGTGCCAGTAGTATTATCCGACCTGGGACTGAAGCTTTCTTT
J gene: TRBJ2-1; V gene: TRBV9; clone size: NA; D gene: NA; CDR3 protein: CASSPYLRFSNEQFF; CDR3 DNA: TGTGCCAGCAGCCCTTATCTGCGTTTTAGCAATGAGCAGTTCTTC
J gene: TRBJ2-1; V gene: TRBV5-1; clone size: NA; D gene: TRBD1; CDR3 protein: CASSLGTGSHNEQFF; CDR3 DNA: TGCGCCAGCAGCCTGGGGACAGGGTCCCACAATGAGCAGTTCTTC
J gene: TRBJ2-1; V gene: TRBV11-1; clone size: NA; D gene: NA; CDR3 protein: CASSLGPGLSLNEQFF; CDR3 DNA: TGTGCCAGCAGCTTAGGGCCGGGGTTAAGTCTAAATGAGCAGTTCTTC
J gene: TRBJ2-7; V gene: TRBV15; clone size: NA; D gene: NA; CDR3 protein: CATSRVQGGSYEQYF; CDR3 DNA: TGTGCCACCAGCAGAGTACAGGGTGGATCCTACGAGCAGTACTTC
J gene: TRBJ1-2; V gene: TRBV27; clone size: NA; D gene: NA; CDR3 protein: CASSFQGPPGGYTF; CDR3 DNA: TGTGCCAGCAGTTTCCAGGGGCCCCCCGGTGGCTACACCTTC
J gene: TRBJ2-7; V gene: TRBV6-1; clone size: NA; D gene: TRBD1; CDR3 protein: CASSRTGLIDEQYF; CDR3 DNA: TGTGCCAGCAGTCGGACAGGGTTGATCGACGAGCAGTACTTC
J gene: TRBJ1-5; V gene: TRBV19; clone size: NA; D gene: NA; CDR3 protein: CASSPRGKGGNQPQHF; CDR3 DNA: TGTGCCAGTAGTCCTCGGGGGAAGGGGGGCAATCAGCCCCAGCATTTT
J gene: TRBJ1-3; V gene: TRBV5-4; clone size: NA; D gene: TRBD1; CDR3 protein: CASSFKPGQGAGNTIYF; CDR3 DNA: TGTGCCAGCAGCTTTAAACCGGGACAGGGGGCTGGAAACACCATATATTTT
J gene: TRBJ2-3; V gene: TRBV5-5; clone size: NA; D gene: NA; CDR3 protein: CASSLLSVTDTQYF; CDR3 DNA: TGTGCCAGCAGCTTGCTTAGCGTAACCGATACGCAGTATTTT
J gene: TRBJ2-7; V gene: TRBV30; clone size: once; D gene: TRBD1; CDR3 protein: CAWSRQGVEQYF; CDR3 DNA: TGTGCCTGGAGTCGACAGGGGGTCGAGCAGTACTTC
J gene: TRBJ1-4; V gene: TRBV7-9; clone size: NA; D gene: TRBD1; CDR3 protein: CASSVTRDRREKLFF; CDR3 DNA: TGTGCCAGCAGCGTAACCAGGGACAGGCGGGAAAAACTGTTTTTT
J gene: TRBJ2-3; V gene: TRBV11-2; clone size: NA; D gene: NA; CDR3 protein: CASSSAPPGDSQYF; CDR3 DNA: TGTGCCAGCAGCTCCGCTCCCCCGGGTGATTCGCAGTATTTT
J gene: TRBJ2-3; V gene: TRBV5-1; clone size: NA; D gene: TRBD1; CDR3 protein: CASSLGQASTDTQYF; CDR3 DNA: TGCGCCAGCAGCCTGGGACAGGCCAGCACAGATACGCAGTATTTT
J gene: TRBJ1-4; V gene: TRBV6-5; clone size: NA; D gene: NA; CDR3 protein: CASSYSVSQLNEKLFF; CDR3 DNA: TGTGCCAGCAGTTACTCTGTGTCGCAGCTTAATGAAAAACTGTTTTTT
J gene: TRBJ2-6; V gene: TRBV29-1; clone size: NA; D gene: NA; CDR3 protein: CSVKTGPGANVLTF; CDR3 DNA: TGCAGCGTGAAAACAGGGCCTGGGGCCAACGTCCTGACTTTC
J gene: TRBJ2-2; V gene: TRBV5-5; clone size: NA; D gene: NA; CDR3 protein: CASSIRQASNTGELFF; CDR3 DNA: TGTGCCAGCAGCATCAGACAGGCCTCGAACACCGGGGAGCTGTTTTTT
J gene: TRBJ1-1; V gene: TRBV5-1; clone size: NA; D gene: NA; CDR3 protein: CASSLSLGSGETEAFF; CDR3 DNA: TGCGCCAGCAGCTTGAGTCTAGGTTCAGGGGAAACTGAAGCTTTCTTT
J gene: TRBJ2-1; V gene: TRBV2; clone size: NA; D gene: TRBD1; CDR3 protein: CASGTGISNEQFF; CDR3 DNA: TGTGCCAGCGGGACAGGGATTTCCAATGAGCAGTTCTTC
J gene: TRBJ2-7; V gene: TRBV19; clone size: NA; D gene: TRBD1; CDR3 protein: CARERQGAYEQYF; CDR3 DNA: TGTGCCAGGGAGAGACAGGGTGCCTACGAGCAGTACTTC
J gene: TRBJ2-5; V gene: TRBV29-1; clone size: NA; D gene: TRBD2; CDR3 protein: CSARTSGGPQTQYF; CDR3 DNA: TGCAGCGCTCGGACTAGCGGGGGGCCACAGACCCAGTACTTC
J gene: TRBJ2-1; V gene: TRBV4-1; clone size: NA; D gene: NA; CDR3 protein: CASSHSGVSGNEQFF; CDR3 DNA: TGCGCCAGCAGCCACTCGGGAGTGTCTGGGAATGAGCAGTTCTTC
J gene: TRBJ2-2; V gene: TRBV12-5; clone size: NA; D gene: NA; CDR3 protein: CASGLVQENTGELFF; CDR3 DNA: TGTGCTAGTGGTTTGGTTCAGGAAAACACCGGGGAGCTGTTTTTT
J gene: TRBJ2-3; V gene: TRBV11-2; clone size: NA; D gene: NA; CDR3 protein: CASSPDRRATRDTQYF; CDR3 DNA: TGTGCCAGCAGCCCGGACCGCAGGGCAACGAGAGATACGCAGTATTTT
J gene: TRBJ1-1; V gene: TRBV18; clone size: once; D gene: TRBD1; CDR3 protein: CASSHGRDRGLNTEAFF; CDR3 DNA: TGTGCCAGCTCACACGGACGGGACAGGGGGCTGAACACTGAAGCTTTCTTT
J gene: TRBJ1-3; V gene: TRBV7-8; clone size: NA; D gene: NA; CDR3 protein: CASSLEISGNTIYF; CDR3 DNA: TGTGCCAGCAGCTTAGAGATCTCTGGAAACACCATATATTTT
J gene: TRBJ1-1; V gene: TRBV19; clone size: once; D gene: NA; CDR3 protein: CASSNRGRHTEAFF; CDR3 DNA: TGTGCCAGTAGTAATAGGGGTAGGCACACTGAAGCTTTCTTT
J gene: TRBJ2-7; V gene: TRBV4-1; clone size: NA; D gene: TRBD1; CDR3 protein: CASSQGQGSYEQYF; CDR3 DNA: TGCGCCAGCAGCCAAGGACAGGGTTCTTACGAGCAGTACTTC
J gene: TRBJ1-3; V gene: TRBV9; clone size: NA; D gene: NA; CDR3 protein: CASSEIHAPSGNTIYF; CDR3 DNA: TGTGCCAGCAGCGAGATCCATGCCCCCTCTGGAAACACCATATATTTT
J gene: TRBJ1-2; V gene: TRBV7-8; clone size: NA; D gene: TRBD1; CDR3 protein: CASSARDRGVYGYTF; CDR3 DNA: TGTGCCAGCAGCGCGCGGGACAGGGGGGTATATGGCTACACCTTC
J gene: TRBJ2-3; V gene: TRBV30; clone size: NA; D gene: NA; CDR3 protein: CAWSLGPGADTQYF; CDR3 DNA: TGTGCCTGGAGTTTGGGACCAGGGGCGGATACGCAGTATTTT
J gene: TRBJ1-5; V gene: TRBV19; clone size: NA; D gene: NA; CDR3 protein: CASSLAVSNQPQHF; CDR3 DNA: TGTGCCAGTAGTTTAGCAGTGAGCAATCAGCCCCAGCATTTT
J gene: TRBJ1-1; V gene: TRBV27; clone size: NA; D gene: TRBD1; CDR3 protein: CASRRYSVGTANTEAFF; CDR3 DNA: TGTGCCAGCAGGCGATATAGCGTCGGGACAGCGAACACTGAAGCTTTCTTT
J gene: TRBJ2-3; V gene: TRBV5-1; clone size: NA; D gene: TRBD2; CDR3 protein: CASSRRPGTSGRAGADTQYF; CDR3 DNA: TGCGCCAGCAGCCGGCGGCCCGGGACTAGCGGGAGGGCCGGGGCAGATACGCAGTATTTT
J gene: TRBJ1-1; V gene: TRBV5-8; clone size: NA; D gene: NA; CDR3 protein: CASSVFQGTITEAFF; CDR3 DNA: TGTGCCAGCAGCGTGTTTCAGGGTACTATCACTGAAGCTTTCTTT
J gene: TRBJ1-3; V gene: TRBV28; clone size: NA; D gene: NA; CDR3 protein: CASTSGLGNTIYF; CDR3 DNA: TGTGCCAGCACCTCAGGTCTGGGAAACACCATATATTTT
J gene: TRBJ2-5; V gene: TRBV21-1; clone size: NA; D gene: NA; CDR3 protein: CASSTLCGWPTLQETQYF; CDR3 DNA: TGTGCCAGCAGTACTCTATGCGGGTGGCCCACGCTTCAAGAGACCCAGTACTTC
J gene: TRBJ1-3; V gene: TRBV2; clone size: NA; D gene: NA; CDR3 protein: CASRATVSGNTIYF; CDR3 DNA: TGTGCCAGCAGGGCCACAGTCTCTGGAAACACCATATATTTT
J gene: TRBJ1-1; V gene: TRBV6-5; clone size: NA; D gene: NA; CDR3 protein: CASSYSYSETEAFF; CDR3 DNA: TGTGCCAGCAGTTACTCGTACTCCGAGACAGAAGCTTTCTTT
J gene: TRBJ1-4; V gene: TRBV4-1; clone size: NA; D gene: TRBD1; CDR3 protein: CASSQENRGSGEKLFF; CDR3 DNA: TGCGCCAGCAGCCAGGAAAACAGGGGGTCAGGTGAAAAACTGTTTTTT
J gene: TRBJ2-7; V gene: TRBV5-4; clone size: NA; D gene: TRBD2; CDR3 protein: CASSSGASGVLEQYF; CDR3 DNA: TGTGCCAGCAGCTCAGGGGCTAGCGGGGTGTTGGAGCAGTACTTC
J gene: TRBJ2-6; V gene: TRBV12-1; clone size: NA; D gene: NA; CDR3 protein: CASSKLFRGTGGSGANVLTF; CDR3 DNA: TGTGCCAGCAGCAAATTATTCCGAGGGACAGGGGGCTCTGGGGCCAACGTCCTGACTTTC
J gene: TRBJ2-1; V gene: TRBV4-1; clone size: NA; D gene: NA; CDR3 protein: CASSQEGAGVAYNEQFF; CDR3 DNA: TGCGCCAGCAGCCAAGAGGGGGCGGGAGTAGCCTACAATGAGCAGTTCTTC
J gene: TRBJ2-1; V gene: TRBV11-3; clone size: NA; D gene: TRBD2; CDR3 protein: CASTTGIAGFNEQFF; CDR3 DNA: TGTGCCAGCACCACGGGGATAGCGGGATTTAATGAGCAGTTCTTC
J gene: TRBJ1-5; V gene: TRBV19; clone size: NA; D gene: NA; CDR3 protein: CASSKGFLQPQHF; CDR3 DNA: TGTGCCAGTAGTAAGGGGTTCTTGCAGCCCCAGCATTTT
J gene: TRBJ2-2; V gene: TRBV6-5; clone size: NA; D gene: TRBD1; CDR3 protein: CASGKGAPGELFF; CDR3 DNA: TGTGCCAGCGGGAAGGGGGCGCCCGGGGAGCTGTTTTTT
J gene: TRBJ2-7; V gene: TRBV27; clone size: NA; D gene: NA; CDR3 protein: CASSPQGLGTYEQYF; CDR3 DNA: TGTGCCAGCTCCCCCCAGGGTTTAGGGACCTACGAGCAGTACTTC
J gene: TRBJ1-2; V gene: TRBV4-1; clone size: NA; D gene: TRBD1; CDR3 protein: CASSLGQGNYGYTF; CDR3 DNA: TGCGCCAGCAGCCTCGGACAGGGTAACTATGGCTACACCTTC
J gene: TRBJ1-2; V gene: TRBV6-5; clone size: NA; D gene: NA; CDR3 protein: CASSSPSGQGGYGYTF; CDR3 DNA: TGTGCCAGCAGTTCCCCCTCGGGGCAGGGTGGCTATGGCTACACCTTC
J gene: TRBJ2-7; V gene: TRBV14; clone size: NA; D gene: NA; CDR3 protein: CASSRGTAAYEQYF; CDR3 DNA: TGTGCCAGCAGCCGTGGGACCGCAGCCTACGAGCAGTACTTC